A selection of T cell receptor beta chains follows, all from one sample in a study of metastatic and nonmetastatic thyroid tumors. TCRdb recomputed clones from the PCR reads via MiXCR. The sample shows around 23,000 clones, about a quarter of them seen only once. Material: blood. The receptor set was obtained from a female donor with papillary thyroid cancer or a benign thyroid nodule (not recorded which). Some clones in this sample may be carry-over from other donors' samples. CDR3s include the opening cysteine and the closing phenylalanine or tryptophan. A D gene is named only where the DNA matches it firmly. Expanded clones are given a class, and other clones once, few, many or no size at all.

J gene,clone size,D gene,V gene,CDR3 DNA,CDR3 protein
TRBJ1-1,NA,NA,TRBV4-2,TGTGCCAGCAGCCAACATCAGAGGAACCCTGAAGCTTTCTTT,CASSQHQRNPEAFF
TRBJ2-3,NA,NA,TRBV9,TGTGCCAGCAGCGCCCAACCGGGAATAGCTTGGGATACGGAGTATTTT,CASSAQPGIAWDTEYF
TRBJ2-7,many,NA,TRBV5-6,TGTGCCAGCAGCTTGGAAGGTACCTACGAGCAGTACTTC,CASSLEGTYEQYF
TRBJ1-2,few,NA,TRBV27,TGTGCCAGCAGTGAAACCGGGACGGTGGAGGGAGTCTATGGCTACACCTTC,CASSETGTVEGVYGYTF
TRBJ2-7,NA,NA,TRBV10-3,TGTGCCATCAGTGACCGACCCGGGGGTGATACCTACGAGCAGTACTTC,CAISDRPGGDTYEQYF
TRBJ1-5,many,TRBD1,TRBV6-2/TRBV6-3,TGTGCCAGCAGTTACCGGGACAGTTCCAATCAGCCCCAGCATTTT,CASSYRDSSNQPQHF
TRBJ1-1,many,NA,TRBV5-1,TGCGCCAGCAGCTTCGGGGACACTGAAGCTTTCTTT,CASSFGDTEAFF
TRBJ2-3,many,TRBD2,TRBV10-3,TGTGCCAGTCAGACTAGCGGGACGGATACGCAGTATTTT,CASQTSGTDTQYF
TRBJ2-2,many,TRBD2,TRBV29-1,TGCAGCGCCTGGACTAGCGGGGTCACCGGGGAGCTGTTTTTT,CSAWTSGVTGELFF
TRBJ2-4,many,TRBD1,TRBV11-1,TGTGCCAGCAGCCTTGGGACAGATATGGCCCTCGGGCCCCATAAAAACATTCAGTACTTC,CASSLGTDMALGPHKNIQYF